This T cell receptor (beta chain) is drawn from a study of cytomegalovirus exposure and HLA in healthy donors. In the study overall: Early release data held roughly 90 million unique TCRs from HLA-typed donors. Study conclusions and caveats: Apparent HLA restriction characterized most CMV-associated TCR beta chains in a later analysis. Most TCR beta V segments were productive about 87% or about 30% of the time in an earlier analysis.

With 60 Vbeta and 13 Jbeta primers, the PCR was carried out. TCRdb keeps only in-frame clones here, not all; method: immunoSEQ multiplex PCR. The repertoire has about 160,000 clones, over 70% of them found once; the top ten carry 7% to 8.5%. J gave up 4 bases and V 0 bases, and 7 bases lay outside the gene matches. Per the germline V gene, CDR1 is SGDLS and CDR2 is YYNGEE. The CDR3 sequence is 17 residues long. A word on this clone: Its target is not known.

The genes are TRBV9 and TRBJ2-1; 10 nucleotides match TRBD2. The sequence derives from a male donor in good health and CMV-seropositive. Sequenced material: PBMCs. Written as DNA, the CDR3 is TGTGCCAGCAGCGTAGAGATAGCGGGGGGTCCATACAATGAGCAGTTCTTC. Protein sequence: CASSVEIAGGPYNEQFF.